This TCR beta chain originates from a study of beta chain features in type 1 diabetes listed by TCRdb under 2018. For the study in its entirety: Patients and healthy donors did not differ in mean age, gender distribution, total cell number or subset yield. A total of roughly 110 million sorted cells were examined across all samples, and the number of cells per subset was strongly correlated with RNA yield. Regulatory and stem cell-like memory subsets were obtained from only 8 patients and roughly eight healthy donors, while naive and central memory subsets were obtained from all 30 or so donors. In the study, TCRB repertoires of sorted circulating CD4+ T cell subsets from recently diagnosed type 1 diabetes patients were compared with those of matched healthy donors.

A single peripheral blood draw of about 120 mL on average was collected from each donor into heparinised tubes. A BD FACSAria II and a panel including CD45RO, CCR7, CD25, CD127, CD95 and CD27 were used to sort naive, central memory, regulatory and stem cell-like memory CD4+ T cells. A purity above 95% was achieved for all sorted populations. PBMCs were isolated immediately by Lymphoprep density gradient centrifugation and stained directly without culture. Samples were stained and sorted in pairs, with one healthy donor and one patient per experiment, so that batch effects were minimized. Results and caveats for the whole study, not just this receptor: PCR might favor shorter templates, but patient and control samples were amplified and corrected together, so any skew would affect both groups equally. Sequencing cDNA rather than genomic DNA could over-represent highly expressing activated cells, although activation and CD3 levels did not differ between groups. Naive, central memory and regulatory TCRB repertoires appeared more similar among patients than among healthy donors. At VDJ recombination sites, type 1 diabetes patients had fewer insertions and more deleted nucleotides, which implies abnormalities in thymic rearrangement. HLA sub-analyses involved small numbers of individuals, so any influence of HLA type on TCRB rearrangement remained unresolved. Type 1 diabetes patients showed a moderate but significant shortening of TCRB CDR3 length in all four CD4+ subsets.

About this clone itself: Its antigen is currently not known. Base qualities are not recorded, but no much larger clone differs from it by a single base.

All of the isolated RNA was reverse transcribed with the High Capacity cDNA Reverse Transcription Kit, so expressed TCRB transcripts were sequenced. Naive, central memory and regulatory T cell samples underwent deep immunoSEQ sequencing, averaging about 3.3 million total reads per sample. Sorted cells were lysed in RLT buffer, and RNA was extracted using DNase-treated RNeasy Micro or Mini kits according to cell number. To prevent cross-contamination, every cell subset was processed on its own, while patient and healthy donor samples were processed together. The immunoSEQ multiplex PCR was used to amplify TCRB sequences from cDNA, yielding 87-bp fragments that span the CDR3 region. The amplicons were sequenced using the Illumina HiSeq platform. The published analysis was carried out like this. PCR bias was computationally corrected using synthetic template baselines, reads within Hamming distance 2 were collapsed, and singletons that could not be merged were discarded. By aligning reads against IMGT, V, D and J genes, CDR3 length, and insertions or deletions at six rearrangement sites were assigned. Within each subset, clonotype counts were normalized to sorted cell number, after which true diversity and Gini coefficients were computed with the tcR R package. Repertoire sharing was quantified using the overlap coefficient calculated on TCRB nucleotide sequences. As a proxy for the pre-selection repertoire, out-of-frame TCRB sequences from naive cells were analyzed. The clones in this table, taken by TCRdb from immuneACCESS, are in-frame only. Not every clone is retained; where verified, under half of the shortfall comes from an unresolved V gene, and the cause of the rest is unknown. The V and J calls and the clone size are those of that table, but D and trimming were determined from the DNA. The sample table contains hundreds of thousands of clones; only one count was recorded for approximately 10% of them. Over 0.035% of the sample is in the top ten clones.

V and J are truncated by 5 bases and 7 bases respectively, leaving an intervening sequence of 18 bases. The CDR3 starts with the cysteine, ends with the phenylalanine, and has 14 residues. Kept here is only the CDR3 DNA, which spans 42 bases and is read in frame from base 1. From the germline V gene, CDR1 is MGHDK and CDR2 is SYGVNS. Here the chain combines TRBV25-1 and TRBJ2-7; the D gene is perhaps TRBD1, on 5 matching bases. The clonotype comes from a woman aged 18 to 35 in good health. The material sequenced was naive CD4+ T cells from blood. This specimen's cell subset or site label, interpreted: true naive CD4+ T cells. The CDR3 protein sequence reads: CASSPGNYRWEQYF. Here is the DNA: TGTGCCAGCAGTCCGGGCAACTACAGGTGGGAGCAGTACTTC.